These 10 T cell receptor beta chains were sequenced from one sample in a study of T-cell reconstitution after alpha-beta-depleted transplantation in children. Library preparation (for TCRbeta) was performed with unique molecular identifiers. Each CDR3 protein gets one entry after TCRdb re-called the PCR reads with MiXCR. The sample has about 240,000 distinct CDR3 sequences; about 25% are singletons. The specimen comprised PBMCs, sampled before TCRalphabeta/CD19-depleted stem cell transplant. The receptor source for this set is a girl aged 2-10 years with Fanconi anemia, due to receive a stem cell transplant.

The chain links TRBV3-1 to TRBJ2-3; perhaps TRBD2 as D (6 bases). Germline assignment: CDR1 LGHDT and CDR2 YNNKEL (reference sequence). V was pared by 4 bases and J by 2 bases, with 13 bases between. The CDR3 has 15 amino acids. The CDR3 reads CASSPLAGPTDTQYF. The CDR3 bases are TGTGCCAGCAGCCCTTTGGCGGGGCCCACAGATACGCAGTATTTT.

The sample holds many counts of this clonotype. The CDR3 sequence: CASSPGHPDTQYF. The CDR3 DNA is TGTGCCAGCAGCCCCGGACATCCAGATACGCAGTATTTT. The chain employs TRBV12-3 or TRBV12-4 and TRBJ2-3; a weak D match, TRBD1 (5 bases). Trimming removed 6 bases from V and 4 bases from J, with 11 bases in between. The CDR3 has 13 amino acids.

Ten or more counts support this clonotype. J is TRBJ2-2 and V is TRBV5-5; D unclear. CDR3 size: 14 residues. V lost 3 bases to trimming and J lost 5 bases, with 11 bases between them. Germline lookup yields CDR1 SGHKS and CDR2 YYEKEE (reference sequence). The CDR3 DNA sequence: TGTGCCAGCAGCTGGTTGGACGGTACCGGGGAGCTGTTTTTT. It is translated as CASSWLDGTGELFF.

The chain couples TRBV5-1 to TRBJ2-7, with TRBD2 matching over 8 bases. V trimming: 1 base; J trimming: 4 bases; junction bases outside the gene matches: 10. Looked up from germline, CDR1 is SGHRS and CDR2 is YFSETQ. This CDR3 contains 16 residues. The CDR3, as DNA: TGCGCCAGCAGCTTGAGCCCTACGGGGGGGGTGTACGAGCAGTACTTC. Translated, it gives CASSLSPTGGVYEQYF.

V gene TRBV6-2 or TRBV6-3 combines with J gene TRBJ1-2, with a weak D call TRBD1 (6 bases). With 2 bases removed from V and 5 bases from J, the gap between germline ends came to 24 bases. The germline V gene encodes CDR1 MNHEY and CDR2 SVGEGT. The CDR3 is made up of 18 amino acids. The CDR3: CASSYRYSSDSKGYGYTF. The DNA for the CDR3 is TGTGCCAGCAGTTACCGATATTCCTCGGACAGTAAGGGTTATGGCTACACCTTC.

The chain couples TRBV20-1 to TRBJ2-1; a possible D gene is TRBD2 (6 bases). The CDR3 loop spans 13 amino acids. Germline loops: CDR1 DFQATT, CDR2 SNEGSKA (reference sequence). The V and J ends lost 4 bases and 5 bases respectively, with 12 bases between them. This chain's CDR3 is CSATGTGDNEQFF. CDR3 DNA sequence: TGCAGTGCTACCGGGACTGGGGACAATGAGCAGTTCTTC.

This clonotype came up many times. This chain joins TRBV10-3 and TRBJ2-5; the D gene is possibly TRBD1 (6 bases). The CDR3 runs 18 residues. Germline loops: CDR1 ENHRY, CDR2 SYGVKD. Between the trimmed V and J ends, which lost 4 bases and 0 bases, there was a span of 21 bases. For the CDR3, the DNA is TGTGCCATCAGTGGCCCCAGATTGACCACAGGGTACCAAGAGACCCAGTACTTC. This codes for CAISGPRLTTGYQETQYF.

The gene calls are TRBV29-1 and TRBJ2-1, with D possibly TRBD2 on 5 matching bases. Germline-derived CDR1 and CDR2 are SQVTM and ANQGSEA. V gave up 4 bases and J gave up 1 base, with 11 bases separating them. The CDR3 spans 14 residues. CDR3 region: CSVGRRRSYNEQFF. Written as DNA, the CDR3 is TGCAGCGTTGGGCGGAGGAGGTCCTACAATGAGCAGTTCTTC.

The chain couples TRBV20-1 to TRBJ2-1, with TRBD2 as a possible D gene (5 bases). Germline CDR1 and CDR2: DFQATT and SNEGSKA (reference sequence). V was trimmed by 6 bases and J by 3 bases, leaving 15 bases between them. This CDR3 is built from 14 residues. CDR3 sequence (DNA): TGCAGTGCCATACCTACTAGAAACTACAATGAGCAGTTCTTC. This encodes CSAIPTRNYNEQFF.

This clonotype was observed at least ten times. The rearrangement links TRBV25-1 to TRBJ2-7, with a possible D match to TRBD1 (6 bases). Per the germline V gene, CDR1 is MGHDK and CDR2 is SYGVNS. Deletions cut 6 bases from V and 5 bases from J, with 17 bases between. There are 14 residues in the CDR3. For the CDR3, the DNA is TGTGCCAGCAGCAGGGGCTCATCAGCCCACGAGCAGTACTTC. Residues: CASSRGSSAHEQYF.